One sample yielded the 21 T cell receptor beta chains listed below, sequenced in a study of T cell repertoires in cytomegalovirus infection. Each CDR3 protein is one row after TCRdb ran MiXCR on the reads. The sample records about 230,000 distinct CDR3 sequences, roughly 23% being singletons. The sequencing input was CD8+ T cells from PBMCs. These receptors originate from a human donor in good health (CMV status not recorded). Some clones in this sample may be carry-over from other donors' samples.

The CDR3 DNA is TGTGCCAGCAGTAGCGGGGCCGAAAACATTCAGTACTTC. This codes for CASSSGAENIQYF. The chain combines TRBV12-3 or TRBV12-4 with TRBJ2-4, with 7 bases matching TRBD2. The CDR3 is 13 residues long. Unmatched junction bases numbered 3, after V lost 5 bases and J lost 5 bases.

The chain uses TRBV9 and TRBJ2-7; the match to TRBD1 covers 7 bases. The J segment lost 2 bases and the V segment lost 4 bases, leaving 12 bases of the junction unmatched. This CDR3 spans 16 amino acids. The germline V gene encodes CDR1 SGDLS and CDR2 YYNGEE. The CDR3, as DNA: TGTGCCAGCAGCCCCGGCGGAGGACAGGTGCCCTACGAGCAGTACTTC. It codes for CASSPGGGQVPYEQYF.

This clonotype was found a few times. The rearrangement uses TRBV28 and TRBJ2-3, with TRBD1 as a possible D gene (5 bases). Looked up from germline, CDR1 is MDHEN and CDR2 is SYDVKM. Trimming took 6 bases from V and 0 from J, leaving 7 bases between them. CDR3 length: 13 residues. The CDR3 bases are TGTGCCAGCAGGACAGAGAGCACAGATACGCAGTATTTT. Protein sequence: CASRTESTDTQYF.

In its sample, this clonotype was seen many times. The CDR3 is CASSHGGVLNTEAFF. In DNA, the CDR3 is TGCGCCAGCAGCCACGGAGGGGTATTGAACACTGAAGCTTTCTTT. The V and J genes are TRBV4-1 and TRBJ1-1; D perhaps matches TRBD1 (5 bases). Germline lookup yields CDR1 MGHRA and CDR2 YSYEKL. The V end was cut by 3 bases, the J end by 0 bases, with 11 bases between. This CDR3 is 15 amino acids long.

This clonotype was seen only a few times. The chain joins TRBV7-6 to TRBJ1-4; D is possibly TRBD1 (6 bases). This CDR3 is built from 15 residues. Germline loops: CDR1 SGHVS, CDR2 FNYEAQ. The V end was cut by 1 base, the J end by 11 bases, with 17 bases between. CDR3 protein: CASSLDPGTTGKLFF. In nucleotides, the CDR3 is TGTGCCAGCAGCTTAGATCCGGGGACAACCGGGAAACTGTTTTTT.

About this clonotype: Mismatch with germline at one junction end may stem from a read error. The chain has TRBV7-2 and TRBJ2-1; 12 bases map to TRBD2. Germline assignment: CDR1 SGHTA and CDR2 FQGNSA. The CDR3 consists of 15 residues. The CDR3 DNA sequence: TGTGCCGGCAGTCCGCTAGCGGGGGGGCCGAATGAGCAGTTCTTC. Translating it yields CAGSPLAGGPNEQFF.

The chain links TRBV7-2 to TRBJ1-5; D might be TRBD1 (5 bases). V lost 4 bases and J 7 bases, leaving 17 bases between the germline ends. CDR1 SGHTA and CDR2 FQGNSA come from the germline V gene. This CDR3 region has 15 residues. CDR3 region: CASSSPDLEGQPQHF. CDR3 sequence (DNA): TGTGCCAGCAGCTCTCCGGACCTGGAGGGGCAGCCCCAGCATTTT.

This clonotype was detected a few times. Here the CDR3 reads CASRSQGNEQFF. CDR3 nucleotide sequence: TGTGCCAGCAGGTCACAGGGGAATGAGCAGTTCTTC. The rearrangement links TRBV12-3 or TRBV12-4 to TRBJ2-1; 7 bases are shared with TRBD1. Trimming removed 6 bases from V and 7 bases from J; junction bases left unmatched: 3. CDR3 length equals 12 residues.

This clonotype was found many times. The chain links TRBV7-9 to TRBJ2-2; no clear D gene. The V gene lost 7 bases and the J gene lost 4 bases, with 10 bases spanning the gap. CDR1 and CDR2 (germline): SEHNR, FQNEAQ (reference sequence). The CDR3 covers 13 residues. The chain's CDR3 is CASTSAGTGELFF. The DNA of the CDR3 is TGTGCCAGCACCTCGGCTGGCACCGGGGAGCTGTTTTTT.

This clonotype was seen more than once but under ten times. The CDR3 DNA reads TGTGCTAGTGGTTTCCTCGGACAGGGCCGACCTCTATTCTACGAGCAGTACTTC. It encodes CASGFLGQGRPLFYEQYF. V gene TRBV12-5 combines with J gene TRBJ2-7; 8 bases match TRBD1. The germline V gene encodes CDR1 LGHNT and CDR2 FRNRAP. Germline trimming cut 3 bases from V and 3 bases from J; bases unmatched to any gene: 16. The CDR3 extends over 18 amino acids.

V is TRBV29-1 and J is TRBJ1-1; 8 bases are shared with TRBD1. The length of the CDR3 is 13 residues. Germline CDR1 and CDR2: SQVTM and ANQGSEA. V gave up 7 bases and J gave up 4 bases; unmatched junction bases: 8. This CDR3 reads CSGRQGRATEAFF. Written as DNA, the CDR3 is TGCAGCGGCCGACAGGGGCGGGCCACTGAAGCTTTCTTT.

V usage is TRBV19 and J usage is TRBJ1-1; D remains ambiguous. V was clipped by 1 base and J by 7 bases, with 7 bases between them. The germline gives CDR1 LNHDA, CDR2 SQIVND (reference sequence). CDR3 size: 12 residues. CDR3: CASSIGGGEAFF. The CDR3 region has the DNA TGTGCCAGTAGTATAGGTGGCGGTGAAGCTTTCTTT.

V usage is TRBV29-1 and J usage is TRBJ1-1, with 11 bases identical to TRBD1. The V segment lost 4 bases and the J segment 3 bases; nucleotides outside the gene matches: 7. The CDR3 is made up of 15 amino acids. Germline values: CDR1 SQVTM, CDR2 ANQGSEA. For the CDR3, the DNA is TGCAGCGTTGGGACAGGGGGCGCGAGTTACACTGAAGCTTTCTTT. This codes for CSVGTGGASYTEAFF.

The V and J genes are TRBV7-8 and TRBJ1-4, with a weak D call TRBD1 (5 bases). The CDR3 totals 15 residues. V was shortened by 0 bases and J by 4 bases, with 9 bases between the two germline ends. Germline V CDR1 and CDR2: SGHVS, FQNEAQ. The CDR3 nucleotides are TGTGCCAGCAGCTTAGCGGGGGGGGATAATGAAAAACTGTTTTTT. Protein: CASSLAGGDNEKLFF.

This chain connects TRBV7-9 to TRBJ1-1; no clear D gene. With 5 bases removed from V and 5 bases from J, the gap between germline ends came to 9 bases. Germline V lookup: CDR1 SEHNR, CDR2 FQNEAQ (reference sequence). The CDR3 has 12 residues. The CDR3 region has the DNA TGTGCCAGCAGCCACGAGGTAACTGAAGCTTTCTTT. Its protein product is CASSHEVTEAFF.

A few counts support this clonotype. The gene calls are TRBV28 and TRBJ1-1; no firm D call. CDR3 length equals 13 residues. Between the trimmed V and J ends, which lost 2 bases and 7 bases, there was a span of 11 bases. Germline loops: CDR1 MDHEN, CDR2 SYDVKM. For the CDR3, the DNA is TGTGCCAGCAGTTTAGACTCGGGGATTGAAGCTTTCTTT. It yields the protein CASSLDSGIEAFF.

This clonotype appeared a few times. The chain combines TRBV12-3 or TRBV12-4 with TRBJ2-2; 9 positions agree with TRBD1. The trim removed 5 bases at V and 6 bases at J, leaving 7 bases unmatched. This CDR3 has 15 residues. CDR3 sequence: CASSAGTGSAGELFF. In DNA, the CDR3 is TGTGCCAGCAGTGCCGGGACAGGGTCCGCCGGGGAGCTGTTTTTT.

A few counts support this clonotype. The chain recombines TRBV12-3 or TRBV12-4 with TRBJ1-1; tentatively, D is TRBD1 (5 bases). V was trimmed by 2 bases and J by 5 bases, leaving 12 bases between them. The length of the CDR3 is 14 residues. The chain's CDR3 is CASSLRGGWTEAFF. As DNA, the CDR3 is TGTGCCAGCAGTTTACGGGGGGGATGGACTGAAGCTTTCTTT.

There are a few counts of this clonotype. CDR3 sequence (DNA): TGTGCCAGCAGTCAGACTAGCGGGGGGGTGAGCTCCTACGAGCAGTACTTC. This encodes CASSQTSGGVSSYEQYF. This chain connects TRBV6-6 to TRBJ2-7; 14 nucleotides line up with TRBD2. Germline CDR1 MNHNY, CDR2 SVGAGI (reference sequence). The CDR3 contains 17 residues. Germline trimming cut 5 bases from V and 0 bases from J; bases unmatched to any gene: 6.

This clonotype came up a few times. The chain joins TRBV7-9 to TRBJ2-3, with a weak D call TRBD1 (6 bases). The germline CDR1 and CDR2 sequences are SEHNR and FQNEAQ (reference sequence). Trimming removed 3 bases from V and 3 bases from J, with 16 bases in between. The CDR3 loop spans 16 amino acids. DNA of the CDR3: TGTGCCAGCAGCTTCCCCTCGGGACACTTTACAGATACGCAGTATTTT. Amino acids: CASSFPSGHFTDTQYF.

This clonotype was observed a few times. This chain connects TRBV7-2 to TRBJ2-7; D not certain. This CDR3 is 13 amino acids long. CDR1 is SGHTA, CDR2 FQGNSA, per germline. Trimming stripped 0 bases from V and 7 bases from J, with 10 bases between. CDR3 DNA sequence: TGTGCCAGCAGCTTAGCGCCGGTTTTGGAGCAGTACTTC. The encoded protein is CASSLAPVLEQYF. The variable domain in full, completed from reference TRBV7-2 and TRBJ2-7, reads GAGVSQSPSNKVTEKGKDVELRCDPISGHTALYWYRQSLGQGLEFLIYFQGNSAPDKSGLPSDRFSAERTGGSVSTLTIQRTQQEDSAVYLCASSLAPVLEQYFGPGTRLTVT.